This TCR beta chain was sequenced for a study of a mutant IDH1 vaccine in newly diagnosed glioma. The table came from immunoSEQ multiplex PCR; TCRdb's copy has only in-frame clones and leaves some out. The repertoire holds 70,000 to 95,000 clones, with 75% to 90% as singletons. The time point denotes: week 23, last vaccination. Each dose of the vaccine consisted of 300 ug of mutant IDH1 20-mer peptide, with topical imiquimod. Points on this clone: The antigen is undetermined.

The receptor was derived from a woman aged 50 to 60 with glioma. Sequencing used PBMCs, obtained from a glioma patient whose treatment included an IDH1 peptide vaccine.

The chain's CDR3 is CASRLGVGRYEQYF. The CDR3, as DNA: TGTGCCAGCCGCCTTGGGGTAGGACGTTACGAGCAGTACTTC. J is TRBJ2-7 and V is TRBV6-5; D gene uncertain. The CDR3 has 14 amino acids. Germline-derived CDR1 and CDR2 are MNHEY and SVGAGI. Trimming removed 8 bases at V and 4 bases at J, with 18 bases between.